The rows below give T cell receptor beta chains drawn from one sample of a study of cytomegalovirus exposure and HLA in healthy donors. The assay was immunoSEQ multiplex PCR, and TCRdb's table has in-frame clones only and misses some. Seen here are approximately 120,000 clones, 74% observed once, and the top ten hold approximately 2.2%. Specimen: PBMCs. The receptors shown here come from a human donor in good health. Both conserved end residues are part of each CDR3. D genes are given only for firm matches.

v_call,d_call,j_call,cdr3_nt,cdr3_aa
TRBV9,TRBD1,TRBJ2-3,TGTGCCAGCAGCGTAATGTCGGGACAGTATTCTTCAGATACGCAGTATTTT,CASSVMSGQYSSDTQYF
TRBV10-2,NA,TRBJ2-7,TGCGCCACCTGGGGAGAGTCCTACGAGCAGTACTTC,CATWGESYEQYF
TRBV2,NA,TRBJ2-7,TGTGCCAGCAGAAGGGAGAGACGATACGAGCAGTACTTC,CASRRERRYEQYF
TRBV7-9,TRBD2,TRBJ2-4,TGTGCCAGCAGCTTAGCGGGCGGCGGGACTACTCCCAAAAACATTCAGTACTTC,CASSLAGGGTTPKNIQYF
TRBV29-1,NA,TRBJ2-1,TGCAGCGTTGATACTCTCGCGGGCCTCTACAATGAGCAGTTCTTC,CSVDTLAGLYNEQFF
TRBV4-2,TRBD2,TRBJ2-3,TGTGCCAGCAGCCAAGATGTGGCTAGCGGGCCGGGTAGGACAGATACGCAGTATTTT,CASSQDVASGPGRTDTQYF
TRBV13,TRBD1,TRBJ2-7,TGTGCCAGCAGCTCTTTCCGGGACAGGAGCTCCTACGAGCAGTACTTC,CASSSFRDRSSYEQYF
TRBV6-5,NA,TRBJ1-4,TGTGCCAGCAGTTACTCAGGGGATAATGAAAAACTGTTTTTT,CASSYSGDNEKLFF
TRBV6-5,NA,TRBJ2-1,TGTGCCAGCAGCCCCCTGGTCGGGTACAATGAGCAGTTCTTC,CASSPLVGYNEQFF
TRBV28,NA,TRBJ2-2,TGTGCCAGCAGTTTAGCAGGGCAATACACCGGGGAGCTGTTTTTT,CASSLAGQYTGELFF
TRBV5-1,TRBD1,TRBJ2-7,TGCGCCAGCAGCTTGGGGGCGACAGGGGAGCGCGAGCAGTACTTC,CASSLGATGEREQYF